This TCR beta chain was recovered during a study of beta chain features in type 1 diabetes. Overall study context: Cell yields, gender and age were comparable in patients and healthy donors.

V was pared by 8 bases and J by 4 bases, with 14 bases between. Germline CDR1 and CDR2: MNHNS and SASEGT. The CDR3 is 13 amino acids. Every donor provided one heparinised blood draw, which averaged approximately 100 mL. With respect to this clone: No antigen is known for it.

All of the isolated RNA was reverse transcribed, so expressed TCRB transcripts were sequenced. Here immunoSEQ multiplex PCR was the method, and the copy in TCRdb shows in-frame clones only, minus some. The top ten hold more than 0.015% of the sample, which has about 360,000 clones, roughly an eighth seen once. General observations from the study: Whether HLA type influences TCRB rearrangement remained unresolved here.

The source material was naive CD4+ T cells from blood. This receptor was obtained from a man aged 18 to 30 in good health. The rearrangement links TRBV6-1 to TRBJ2-5, with D possibly being TRBD2 (7 bases). CDR3 bases: TGTGCCAGCGAGGGGGGGATTCGAGAGACCCAGTACTTC. Translated: CASEGGIRETQYF.